This passage covers 3 T cell receptor beta chains from one sample sequenced in a study of response to subunit inactivated influenza vaccine. TCRdb ran MiXCR on the RT-PCR reads and lists one entry per CDR3 protein. Of 700,000 to 900,000 distinct CDR3 sequences in the sample, about 20% were seen once. This material consisted of PBMCs from blood, taken 5 days after vaccination. All receptors derive from a man aged 45-60 years who received an inactivated influenza vaccine.

This clonotype was observed a few times. CDR3 nucleotide sequence: TGTGCCAGCAGCCAACTGGGACAGATATACAATGAGCAGTTCTTC. Translated, it gives CASSQLGQIYNEQFF. The V gene is TRBV3-1, the J gene TRBJ2-1, with 7 nucleotides matching TRBD1. Germline trimming cut 2 bases from V and 4 bases from J; bases unmatched to any gene: 5. The CDR3 loop spans 15 amino acids. Germline V gene data show CDR1 as LGHDT and CDR2 as YNNKEL (reference sequence).

The chain joins TRBV15 to TRBJ1-4; perhaps TRBD1 as D (6 bases). Germline V gene data show CDR1 as LNHNV and CDR2 as YYDKDF (reference sequence). The CDR3 contains 23 residues. The V end was cut by 6 bases, the J end by 0 bases, with 35 bases between. CDR3 sequence (DNA): TGTGCCACCAGAGATGGACTGGGGGAATCAAACAGGGACCATCCTTCAACTAATGAAAAACTGTTTTTT. Encoded protein: CATRDGLGESNRDHPSTNEKLFF.

Many counts were recorded for this clonotype. Written as DNA, the CDR3 is TGCGCCAGCAGCTTGGTAGCGGGAGTCTACGAGCAGTACTTC. Residues: CASSLVAGVYEQYF. V usage is TRBV5-1 and J usage is TRBJ2-7; TRBD2 matches at 9 bases. V dropped 0 bases and J dropped 3; count of bases not matched to a gene: 1. The CDR3 consists of 14 residues. Germline V CDR1 and CDR2: SGHRS, YFSETQ.